The subject of this entry is one T cell receptor (beta chain). Its specificity is not known. Profiled with immunoSEQ multiplex PCR; TCRdb holds only in-frame clones, not every one. The data show about 97,000 clones, 90% seen once. This entry is derived from a study of graft-versus-host responses after intestinal transplantation. Background on the study: Once they had received anti-thymocyte globulin induction, all recipients took tacrolimus and steroids for around 3 years.

General study findings and limits: Allografts of one patient group, those with graft-donor T cell macrochimerism, had high graft-versus-host to host-versus-graft clonal ratios. Investigators detected GvH clones in recipient marrow, with some emerging earlier in ileum or blood. With peak circulating GvH clone levels came an association with early post-transplant HvG declines.

V was clipped by 3 bases and J by 5 bases; unmatched bases: 5. The germline gives CDR1 SEHNR, CDR2 FQNEAQ (reference sequence). The CDR3 spans 14 residues. This specimen was PBMCs, taken just under 460 days after intestinal transplant. The gene calls are TRBV7-9 and TRBJ2-7, with 9 bases matching TRBD1. This clonotype was sampled from a human patient who received an intestinal transplant, so some T cells may come from the graft donor. CDR3 sequence reads: CASSFPGQGHEQYF. DNA of the CDR3: TGTGCCAGCAGCTTCCCGGGACAGGGCCACGAGCAGTACTTC.